This record concerns one TCR beta chain sequence. Germline and junction disagree at one end, which may indicate a read error. The CDR3 extends over 17 amino acids. The germline V gene has CDR1 SSHAT and CDR2 FNYEAQ (reference sequence). The sample is drawn from a study of T cell changes during pregnancy in multiple sclerosis. Data came from immunoSEQ multiplex PCR; TCRdb stores just in-frame clones and leaves some out. Here the sample spans around 30,000 clones, about 88% being singletons. This clonotype was sampled from a female donor with multiple sclerosis, enrolled in a pregnancy study. The sample in question was CD4+ T cells from peripheral blood mononuclear cells, obtained in the second trimester of pregnancy. The chain has TRBV7-7 and TRBJ2-5, with 8 bases that match TRBD2. The CDR3 spells CASSLELPRGGKETQYF. The CDR3 region has the DNA TGTGCTAGCAGCTTAGAACTTCCCCGGGGGGGCAAAGAGACCCAGTACTTC.